This TCR beta chain was sequenced during a study of cytomegalovirus exposure and HLA in healthy donors. CDR1 and CDR2 (germline): SGHNT, YENEEA. Trimming pared 1 base from V and 3 bases from J, leaving 9 bases between. The CDR3 sequence is 15 residues long. The PCR was carried out with 60 Vbeta primers and 13 Jbeta primers. The protocol was immunoSEQ multiplex PCR, while the TCRdb copy is restricted to in-frame clones and leaves out a portion. Its table lists under 70,000 clones. The V call is TRBV11-3, the J call TRBJ2-2; TRBD2 is a possible D gene (5 bases). The sequencing sample was made of PBMCs. The clonotype comes from a man between 45 and 60 years old in good health and CMV-seropositive. The CDR3 reads CASSLVGEDTGELFF. The CDR3 DNA reads as TGTGCCAGCAGCTTAGTGGGAGAAGACACCGGGGAGCTGTTTTTT.